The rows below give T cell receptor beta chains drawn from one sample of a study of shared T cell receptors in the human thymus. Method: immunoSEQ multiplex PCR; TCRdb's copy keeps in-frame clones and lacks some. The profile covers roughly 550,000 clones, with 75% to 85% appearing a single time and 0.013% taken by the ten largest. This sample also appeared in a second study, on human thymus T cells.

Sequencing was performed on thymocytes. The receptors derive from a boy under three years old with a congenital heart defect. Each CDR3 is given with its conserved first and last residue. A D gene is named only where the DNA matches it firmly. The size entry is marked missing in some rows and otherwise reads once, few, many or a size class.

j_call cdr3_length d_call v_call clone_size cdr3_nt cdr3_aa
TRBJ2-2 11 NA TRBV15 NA TGTGCCACCATTGCCGGCGGGGAGCTGTTTTTT CATIAGGELFF
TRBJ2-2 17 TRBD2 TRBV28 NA TGTGCCAGCAGTTTCAAATTTCCTAGCGGGTCCCTCCGGGAGCTGTTTTTT CASSFKFPSGSLRELFF
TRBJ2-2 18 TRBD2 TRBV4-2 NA TGTGCCAGCAGCCCGCGAGGTCTAGCGGGAGAATGCACCGGGGAGCTGTTTTTT CASSPRGLAGECTGELFF
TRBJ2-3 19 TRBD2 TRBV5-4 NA TGTGCCAGCAGCCCACTCCCATCTAGCGCGGGAGTACTGACAGATACGCAGTATTTT CASSPLPSSAGVLTDTQYF
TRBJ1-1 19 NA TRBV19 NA TGTGCCAGTAGTACCCCGGGATTGAGTCCTGGGCAGGCGAACACTGAAGCTTTCTTT CASSTPGLSPGQANTEAFF
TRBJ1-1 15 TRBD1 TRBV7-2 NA TGTGCCAGCAGCTCGCCACAGGGGGATAACACTGAAGCTTTCTTT CASSSPQGDNTEAFF
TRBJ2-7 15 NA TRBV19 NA TGTGCCAGTAGTATAGGGGGGGATCCACCCTACGAGCAGTACTTC CASSIGGDPPYEQYF
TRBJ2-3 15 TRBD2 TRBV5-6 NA TGTGCCAGCAGACTAGCGGGATCCCACACAGATACGCAGTATTTT CASRLAGSHTDTQYF
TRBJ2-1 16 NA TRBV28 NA TGTGCCAGCAGTTTAGTCAAGGGGCCCTCCTACAATGAGCAGTTCTTC CASSLVKGPSYNEQFF
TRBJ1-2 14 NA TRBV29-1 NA TGCAGCGTTGGAGGAACAGGGCCCGTTGATGGCTACACCTTC CSVGGTGPVDGYTF
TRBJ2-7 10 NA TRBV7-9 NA TGTGCCACCGGAGCCTACGAGCAGTACTTC CATGAYEQYF
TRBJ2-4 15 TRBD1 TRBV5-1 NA TGCGCCAGCAGCGCCGGACAGGGGGCCTTAAACATTCAGTACTTC CASSAGQGALNIQYF
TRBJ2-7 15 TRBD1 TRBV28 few TGTGCCAGCACTTTTGCCGGACAGGCAAAAAGGTTGCCGTACTTC CASTFAGQAKRLPYF
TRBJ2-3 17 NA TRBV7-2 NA TGTGCCAGCAGCTTAGAGTCCCCCAGCGGTAGCACAGATACGCAGTATTTT CASSLESPSGSTDTQYF
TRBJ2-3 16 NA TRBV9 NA TGTGCCAGCAGCGTAGGGGGTGCAGGGCGCACAGATACGCAGTATTTT CASSVGGAGRTDTQYF
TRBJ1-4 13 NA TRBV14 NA TGTGCCAGCAGCCAAGAGTCAGTTGAAAAACTGTTTTTT CASSQESVEKLFF
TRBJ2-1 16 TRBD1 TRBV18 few TGTGCCAGCTCGCCCCCGGACAGGGAGGCCTACAATGAGCAGTTCTTC CASSPPDREAYNEQFF
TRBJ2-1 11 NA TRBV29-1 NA TGCAGCGTTGACCCCGCGAATGAGCAGTTCTTC CSVDPANEQFF
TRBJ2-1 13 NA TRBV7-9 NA TGTGCCAGCAGCTTCACTACCTACAATGAGCAGTTCTTC CASSFTTYNEQFF
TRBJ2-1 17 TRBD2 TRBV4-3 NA TGCGCCAGCAGCCAAGATAGTAGCGGGAGGATCAACAATGAGCAGTTCTTC CASSQDSSGRINNEQFF
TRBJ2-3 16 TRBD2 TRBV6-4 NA TGTGCCAGCAGGACGGGTCTAGCGGGAGACACAGATACGCAGTATTTT CASRTGLAGDTDTQYF
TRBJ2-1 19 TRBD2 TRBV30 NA TGTGCCTGGAGTGTACCTCTAGCGGAGGCCGGGAGTTCCTACAATGAGCAGTTCTTC CAWSVPLAEAGSSYNEQFF
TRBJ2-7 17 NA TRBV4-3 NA TGCGCCAGCAGCCAAGATCTTGAGAGGATAAGCTCCTACGAGCAGTACTTC CASSQDLERISSYEQYF
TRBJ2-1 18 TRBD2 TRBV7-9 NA TGTGCCAGCAGCCAGTTTGGCCGGACAAGAAACGGGAGGGCCCGGTCCTTCTTC CASSQFGRTRNGRARSFF
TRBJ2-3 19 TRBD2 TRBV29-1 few TGCAGCGTTGCCAAATCATACGGGTGGCTAGCGGGAGTGGTAGATACGCAGTATTTT CSVAKSYGWLAGVVDTQYF
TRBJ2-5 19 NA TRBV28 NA TGTGCCAGCAGTTTACCTCCCCCCCCTAGCGCCCCCTCCCAAGAGACCCAGTACTTC CASSLPPPPSAPSQETQYF
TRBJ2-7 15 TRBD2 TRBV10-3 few TGTGCCATCAGTGAACGGTGCGGGAGTAGCTACGAGCAGTACTTC CAISERCGSSYEQYF
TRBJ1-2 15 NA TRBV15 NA TGTGCCACCAGCACACACCGGGACAAAACCTATGGCTACACCTTC CATSTHRDKTYGYTF
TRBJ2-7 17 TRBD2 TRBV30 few TGTGCCTGGAGTGTACATGGGACTAGCGGGGGCTCCTACGAGCAGTACTTC CAWSVHGTSGGSYEQYF
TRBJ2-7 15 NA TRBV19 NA TGTGCCACCTCCGGATGGAGGACAGACTCCTACGAGCAGTACTTC CATSGWRTDSYEQYF
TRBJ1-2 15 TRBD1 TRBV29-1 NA TGCAGCGTTGAAGTCTCCGGGACAGGAGGGGATGGCTACACCTTC CSVEVSGTGGDGYTF
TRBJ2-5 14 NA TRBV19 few TGTGCCAGTAGTAGGGGGGTACTCCAAGAGACCCAGTACTTC CASSRGVLQETQYF